This TCR beta chain was sequenced in a study of T cell responses to AZD1222 COVID-19 vaccine. Using immunoSEQ multiplex PCR, the repertoire was profiled, and TCRdb retains in-frame clones only, with some absent. Among roughly 200,000 clones, just over 90% were seen once, and the ten largest hold approximately 1.7%. This clone was found once. What it recognizes is unknown. The CDR3 is made up of 19 amino acids. V dropped 3 bases and J dropped 9 bases, with 30 bases sitting between them. Per the germline V gene, CDR1 is MNHEY and CDR2 is SVGEGT. General study findings and limits: Spike was spanned by vaccine-associated CD4 TCRs, which were dominant at 160-218 and 743-854. The study identified only 6 or 7 AZD1222 recipients as seropositive at baseline.

The sequence derives from an adult who received the AZD1222 COVID-19 vaccine. The V call is TRBV6-2 or TRBV6-3, the J call TRBJ1-5, with D possibly being TRBD1 (6 bases). The sequenced sample was peripheral blood, obtained 28 days after the second AZD1222 dose. CDR3 bases: TGTGCCAGCAGTTATATGCAGGGGCGCTACACCAGGCCCAGGGGGCCCCAGCATTTT. This codes for CASSYMQGRYTRPRGPQHF.